The T cell receptor (beta chain) described here comes from a study of shared clonotypes between healthy human individuals. The CDR3 has 16 residues. The V segment lost 2 bases and the J segment 0 bases; nucleotides outside the gene matches: 4. Germline V gene data show CDR1 as KGHSH and CDR2 as LQKENI. Sequencing was at deep level. TCRdb's table, derived via immunoSEQ multiplex PCR, lists solely in-frame clones and lacks some. The table records about 1.1 million clones, roughly 80% of them present only once. A CD45RA-negative memory subset and a CD45RA+ naive subset were separated from the CD4+ cells.

Input material: memory CD4+ T cells from PBMCs. Regarding subset: CD45RA-negative fraction. The clonotype was recovered from a man younger than 35 in good health. Some clones in this sample may be carry-over from other donors' samples. The rearrangement links TRBV18 to TRBJ1-3; 7 bases fit TRBD1. The CDR3 DNA reads TGTGCCAGCTCACCAAACACAGGGGTCTCTGGAAACACCATATATTTT. The encoded protein is CASSPNTGVSGNTIYF.